Listed below are T cell receptor beta chains from one sample, sequenced in a study of Ad26.COV2.S vaccination and SARS-CoV-2 variants. Profiled with immunoSEQ multiplex PCR; TCRdb holds only in-frame clones, not every one. The data contain approximately 240,000 clones, around nine tenths of them seen just once; the ten biggest clones take up over 8.5%. The source was peripheral blood, collected in a trial of Ad26.COV2.S vaccine versus placebo. The receptors here all came from a person aged 18-65 years who received the Ad26.COV2.S COVID-19 vaccine or a placebo. The CDR3 runs from the conserved cysteine through the conserved F or W. D genes are given only for firm matches. The size field is filled for only some rows; it gives once, few, many or a size class.

V gene: TRBV5-8; J gene: TRBJ2-5; clone size: -; D gene: TRBD1; CDR3 DNA: TGTGCCAGCAGCCAAGTACAGGGGGCCGGCAGAGAGACCCAGTACTTC; CDR3 protein: CASSQVQGAGRETQYF
V gene: TRBV11-2; J gene: TRBJ2-1; clone size: -; D gene: -; CDR3 DNA: TGTGCCAGCAGCTTAGATCTTGCGGGGAGCTCCTACAATGAGCAGTTCTTC; CDR3 protein: CASSLDLAGSSYNEQFF
V gene: TRBV3-1/TRBV3-2; J gene: TRBJ2-5; clone size: -; D gene: TRBD2; CDR3 DNA: TGTGCCAGCAGCCAACCGGGACTAGCGGGAGTAGAGACCCAGTACTTC; CDR3 protein: CASSQPGLAGVETQYF
V gene: TRBV20-1; J gene: TRBJ2-3; clone size: -; D gene: -; CDR3 DNA: TGCAGTGCAGTACTAGCAGATACGCAGTATTTT; CDR3 protein: CSAVLADTQYF
V gene: TRBV11-2; J gene: TRBJ2-7; clone size: -; D gene: -; CDR3 DNA: TGTGCCAGCAGCCGGGGCGCGCGTCCGAACTCCGAGCAGTACTTC; CDR3 protein: CASSRGARPNSEQYF
V gene: TRBV4-3; J gene: TRBJ1-1; clone size: -; D gene: -; CDR3 DNA: TGCGCCAGCAGCCAAGATTTAGAACAGGGGAACACTGAAGCTTTCTTT; CDR3 protein: CASSQDLEQGNTEAFF
V gene: TRBV28; J gene: TRBJ1-5; clone size: -; D gene: -; CDR3 DNA: TGTGCCAGCAGTGCCGCACTCTCGGGGTATAGCAATCAGCCCCAGCATTTT; CDR3 protein: CASSAALSGYSNQPQHF
V gene: TRBV7-2; J gene: TRBJ2-3; clone size: -; D gene: TRBD2; CDR3 DNA: TGTGCCAGCAGCCCGATTCGGACTAGCGGGATTGGCACAGATACGCAGTATTTT; CDR3 protein: CASSPIRTSGIGTDTQYF
V gene: TRBV13; J gene: TRBJ2-5; clone size: -; D gene: -; CDR3 DNA: TGTGCCAGCAGCTTCCGCGGGGAAGAGACCCAGTACTTC; CDR3 protein: CASSFRGEETQYF
V gene: TRBV18; J gene: TRBJ2-3; clone size: once; D gene: TRBD2; CDR3 DNA: TGTGCCAGCTCACTCAAGACTAGCGGGGGGGCGACGCAGTATTTT; CDR3 protein: CASSLKTSGGATQYF
V gene: TRBV21-1; J gene: TRBJ1-6; clone size: few; D gene: -; CDR3 DNA: TGTGCCAGCAGCAAACGAGGGGGGAGTGATTCACCCCTCCACTTT; CDR3 protein: CASSKRGGSDSPLHF
V gene: TRBV15; J gene: TRBJ2-7; clone size: -; D gene: -; CDR3 DNA: TGTGCCACCAGCAGAGAACGGACAGCAAACTACGAGCAGTACTTC; CDR3 protein: CATSRERTANYEQYF
V gene: TRBV7-2; J gene: TRBJ2-7; clone size: -; D gene: -; CDR3 DNA: TGTGCCAGCAGCTTAGGGACAGTCTCCTACGAGCAGTACTTC; CDR3 protein: CASSLGTVSYEQYF
V gene: TRBV9; J gene: TRBJ2-7; clone size: -; D gene: TRBD1; CDR3 DNA: TGTGCCAGCGGGGACAGACACTACGAGCAGTACTTC; CDR3 protein: CASGDRHYEQYF
V gene: TRBV11-2; J gene: TRBJ1-4; clone size: once; D gene: -; CDR3 DNA: TGTGCCAGCAGCTTAGACGGAACCCGCAATGAAAAACTGTTTTTT; CDR3 protein: CASSLDGTRNEKLFF
V gene: TRBV5-1; J gene: TRBJ2-2; clone size: -; D gene: TRBD2; CDR3 DNA: TGCGCCAGCAGCTGGGCGGGAGCCGGGGAGCTGTTTTTT; CDR3 protein: CASSWAGAGELFF
V gene: TRBV9; J gene: TRBJ2-7; clone size: once; D gene: -; CDR3 DNA: TGTGCCAGCAGCGTAGAAGGAGCAGGGGTGGCCTACGAGCAGTACTTC; CDR3 protein: CASSVEGAGVAYEQYF
V gene: TRBV7-6; J gene: TRBJ2-7; clone size: once; D gene: TRBD1; CDR3 DNA: TGTGCCAGCAGCGTCCGGGACAGCTACGAGCAGTACTTC; CDR3 protein: CASSVRDSYEQYF
V gene: TRBV27; J gene: TRBJ2-1; clone size: -; D gene: TRBD2; CDR3 DNA: TGTGCCAGCAGTTCCCCGGGACTAGCAAGGCGCAATGAGCAGTTCTTC; CDR3 protein: CASSSPGLARRNEQFF
V gene: TRBV27; J gene: TRBJ2-2; clone size: -; D gene: TRBD1; CDR3 DNA: TGTGCCAGCAGTTTCCCGACAGGGGGCGGGATCACCGGGGAGCTGTTTTTT; CDR3 protein: CASSFPTGGGITGELFF
V gene: TRBV7-9; J gene: TRBJ2-5; clone size: -; D gene: -; CDR3 DNA: TGTGCCAGCAGCTTAGTAGAGACCCAGTACTTC; CDR3 protein: CASSLVETQYF
V gene: TRBV18; J gene: TRBJ1-1; clone size: -; D gene: -; CDR3 DNA: TGTGCCAGCTCCCTGGTAAAATTAAACACTGAAGCTTTCTTT; CDR3 protein: CASSLVKLNTEAFF
V gene: TRBV7-9; J gene: TRBJ2-7; clone size: once; D gene: TRBD1; CDR3 DNA: TGTGCCAGCAGCTCGATCCGGGACAGGGGGCTAAACGAGCAGTACTTC; CDR3 protein: CASSSIRDRGLNEQYF
V gene: TRBV5-4; J gene: TRBJ2-1; clone size: -; D gene: -; CDR3 DNA: TGTGCCAGCAGCTTGGATCGGGACACCGTATACAATGAGCAGTTCTTC; CDR3 protein: CASSLDRDTVYNEQFF
V gene: TRBV28; J gene: TRBJ2-7; clone size: -; D gene: TRBD1; CDR3 DNA: TGTGCCAGCAGTCTAACGACAGGGGGCACCTACGAGCAGTACTTC; CDR3 protein: CASSLTTGGTYEQYF
V gene: TRBV29-1; J gene: TRBJ1-5; clone size: -; D gene: -; CDR3 DNA: TGCAGCGTTGGACCGGCCAGCAATCAGCCCCAGCATTTT; CDR3 protein: CSVGPASNQPQHF
V gene: TRBV5-7; J gene: TRBJ1-1; clone size: -; D gene: -; CDR3 DNA: TGTGCCAGCAGCTTGGTGAGGAGGGAGAACACTGAAGCTTTCTTT; CDR3 protein: CASSLVRRENTEAFF
V gene: TRBV19; J gene: TRBJ2-1; clone size: once; D gene: TRBD2; CDR3 DNA: TGTGCCAGTAGGGGGCTAGCGGGTGGGAATGAGCAGTTCTTC; CDR3 protein: CASRGLAGGNEQFF
V gene: TRBV11-2; J gene: TRBJ1-6; clone size: -; D gene: -; CDR3 DNA: TGTGCCAGCAGACGCTATGAAGGTCATAATTCACCCCTCCACTTT; CDR3 protein: CASRRYEGHNSPLHF
V gene: TRBV7-2; J gene: TRBJ2-1; clone size: once; D gene: -; CDR3 DNA: TGTGCCAGCAGCGCGGCCCCTAGCGCAACCAGCGGTGAGCAGTTCTTC; CDR3 protein: CASSAAPSATSGEQFF
V gene: TRBV4-3; J gene: TRBJ2-3; clone size: -; D gene: -; CDR3 DNA: TGCGCCAGCAGCCAAGATTTGGCGACAGATACGCAGTATTTT; CDR3 protein: CASSQDLATDTQYF
V gene: TRBV9; J gene: TRBJ1-2; clone size: -; D gene: -; CDR3 DNA: TGTGCCAGCAGTGGCCTGGACTATGGCTACACCTTC; CDR3 protein: CASSGLDYGYTF
V gene: TRBV3-1/TRBV3-2; J gene: TRBJ2-7; clone size: -; D gene: -; CDR3 DNA: TGTGCCAGCAGCCGGGGACAACCCTCCTACGAGCAGTACTTC; CDR3 protein: CASSRGQPSYEQYF
V gene: TRBV19; J gene: TRBJ1-4; clone size: -; D gene: -; CDR3 DNA: TGTGCCAGTAGTATCGCGGCGCCCAGGGCTAATGAAAAACTGTTTTTT; CDR3 protein: CASSIAAPRANEKLFF
V gene: TRBV6-5; J gene: TRBJ2-7; clone size: -; D gene: -; CDR3 DNA: TGTGCCAGCAGTTACTCCTCACAAGACGAGCAGTACTTC; CDR3 protein: CASSYSSQDEQYF
V gene: TRBV11-2; J gene: TRBJ1-1; clone size: once; D gene: -; CDR3 DNA: TGTGCCAGCAGCTTAGGAGTTGTAAACACTGAAGCTTTCTTT; CDR3 protein: CASSLGVVNTEAFF
V gene: TRBV5-1; J gene: TRBJ1-2; clone size: -; D gene: -; CDR3 DNA: TGCGCCAGCAGCTTGGTCCAGTCTGGAAACTATGGCTACACCTTC; CDR3 protein: CASSLVQSGNYGYTF
V gene: TRBV28; J gene: TRBJ2-7; clone size: -; D gene: -; CDR3 DNA: TGTGCCAGCAGCCCCCCGCCGCCAGGGGATGAGCAGTACTTC; CDR3 protein: CASSPPPPGDEQYF
V gene: TRBV28; J gene: TRBJ1-2; clone size: -; D gene: -; CDR3 DNA: TGTGCCAGCAGTTTCGAGACAGGTATTGGCTATGGCTACACCTTC; CDR3 protein: CASSFETGIGYGYTF
V gene: TRBV4-2; J gene: TRBJ2-5; clone size: -; D gene: TRBD2; CDR3 DNA: TGTGCCAGCAGCCGAGGGAGGGGCGAGACCCAGTACTTC; CDR3 protein: CASSRGRGETQYF
V gene: TRBV29-1; J gene: TRBJ1-1; clone size: -; D gene: -; CDR3 DNA: TGCAGCGTTGCGGGTGCCACTGAAGCTTTCTTT; CDR3 protein: CSVAGATEAFF
V gene: TRBV7-2; J gene: TRBJ2-5; clone size: few; D gene: -; CDR3 DNA: TGTGCCAGCAGCTTAGATTCAGGTCATCAAGAGACCCAGTACTTC; CDR3 protein: CASSLDSGHQETQYF
V gene: TRBV4-2; J gene: TRBJ2-3; clone size: -; D gene: TRBD2; CDR3 DNA: TGTGCCAGCAGCCAAGTAGCGGGGGACGGTGCGGATACGCAGTATTTT; CDR3 protein: CASSQVAGDGADTQYF
V gene: TRBV7-2; J gene: TRBJ2-5; clone size: -; D gene: -; CDR3 DNA: TGTGCCAGCAGCTTAGCATGGGGCGAGGAGACCCAGTACTTC; CDR3 protein: CASSLAWGEETQYF
V gene: TRBV28; J gene: TRBJ2-7; clone size: -; D gene: TRBD1; CDR3 DNA: TGTGCCAGCAGTTTCCCCGGGACAGGGAGCACCTACGAGCAGTACTTC; CDR3 protein: CASSFPGTGSTYEQYF
V gene: TRBV9; J gene: TRBJ2-3; clone size: -; D gene: -; CDR3 DNA: TGTGCCAGCAGCGTACGGATCACCACAGATACGCAGTATTTT; CDR3 protein: CASSVRITTDTQYF
V gene: TRBV11-3; J gene: TRBJ1-2; clone size: -; D gene: -; CDR3 DNA: TGTGCCAGCAGCTCCCCCGGGGGGGAAAGCGGCTACACCTTC; CDR3 protein: CASSSPGGESGYTF
V gene: TRBV27; J gene: TRBJ1-2; clone size: -; D gene: -; CDR3 DNA: TGTGCCAGTAGGCCCGGGGGCACTAACTATGGCTACACCTTC; CDR3 protein: CASRPGGTNYGYTF
V gene: TRBV5-1; J gene: TRBJ1-6; clone size: -; D gene: -; CDR3 DNA: TGCGCCAGCAGGATGGACGGGGTCTATAATTCACCCCTCCACTTT; CDR3 protein: CASRMDGVYNSPLHF
V gene: TRBV7-2; J gene: TRBJ1-4; clone size: -; D gene: -; CDR3 DNA: TGTGCCAGCAGCCCGGGGACAATGGGGAATGAAAAACTGTTTTTT; CDR3 protein: CASSPGTMGNEKLFF
V gene: TRBV28; J gene: TRBJ2-2; clone size: -; D gene: -; CDR3 DNA: TGTGCCAGCAGTACGTATTTCGGACAGACGAACACCGGGGAGCTGTTTTTT; CDR3 protein: CASSTYFGQTNTGELFF
V gene: TRBV10-2; J gene: TRBJ2-6; clone size: -; D gene: TRBD1; CDR3 DNA: TGCGCCAGCCGGGGGACAGGAACTGTAGCCTCTGGGGCCAACGTCCTGACTTTC; CDR3 protein: CASRGTGTVASGANVLTF
V gene: TRBV4-2; J gene: TRBJ2-5; clone size: -; D gene: -; CDR3 DNA: TGTGCCAGCAGCCAAGATAAAGGGGGCCAAGAGACCCAGTACTTC; CDR3 protein: CASSQDKGGQETQYF
V gene: TRBV7-3; J gene: TRBJ2-1; clone size: -; D gene: -; CDR3 DNA: TGTGCCAGCACACTGGGAGCCTCCTACAATGAGCAGTTCTTC; CDR3 protein: CASTLGASYNEQFF
V gene: TRBV27; J gene: TRBJ1-6; clone size: -; D gene: -; CDR3 DNA: TGTGCCAGCAGTTCTACGAGCTCCTATAATTCACCCCTCCACTTT; CDR3 protein: CASSSTSSYNSPLHF
V gene: TRBV10-3; J gene: TRBJ2-1; clone size: -; D gene: TRBD2; CDR3 DNA: TGTGCCATCAGTGTCGGCCTAGCGGGGGGGCTGAATGAGCAGTTCTTC; CDR3 protein: CAISVGLAGGLNEQFF
V gene: TRBV11-3; J gene: TRBJ2-2; clone size: -; D gene: -; CDR3 DNA: TGTGCCAGCAGCACGCATGAGGGTGACGGGGAGCTGTTTTTT; CDR3 protein: CASSTHEGDGELFF